This T cell receptor (beta chain) was captured by sequencing in a study of cytomegalovirus exposure and HLA in healthy donors. About the study: A previous analysis identified around 120 million unique TCR beta sequences derived from roughly 190 million T cells. The study's findings and limits: Under in vitro conditions, three CMV-associated chains were confirmed as specific for CMV antigens. The productive fraction for most TCR beta V segments was about 87% or about 30% in an earlier analysis.

Every donor was a healthy person donating bone marrow. In regard to this clone: Antigen unknown.

This CDR3 is 16 amino acids long. Germline CDR1 and CDR2: SGHRS and YFSETQ. The V gene end was trimmed by 3 bases and the J gene end by 5 bases; junction bases not matched to a gene: 8. PCR was performed using 60 Vbeta and 13 Jbeta primers. Sequencing used immunoSEQ multiplex PCR; TCRdb keeps in-frame clones, though not all of them. This sample has under 200,000 clones, with over 75% found just once. The V and J genes are TRBV5-1 and TRBJ2-1, with TRBD1 matching over 10 bases. The source of this sequence is a woman in her late teens or twenties in good health and CMV-seronegative. Sequencing was done on a sample of PBMCs. The CDR3 coding sequence is TGCGCCAGCAGCTGGGGGTGGACAGGGGGAAACAATGAGCAGTTCTTC. This encodes CASSWGWTGGNNEQFF.